The entry below gives a single T cell receptor (beta chain) sequence along with its context. The sample originates from a study of blood T cell repertoires in COVID-19. Whole-study context: PBMCs, B-cell-depleted T cells, or T cells provided the cDNA or gDNA that made up the material.

Method: immunoSEQ multiplex PCR; TCRdb's copy keeps in-frame clones and lacks some. The table shows around 150,000 clones, with 75% to 80% occurring only once. Residents of about two dozen US areas, aged roughly 18 to 90 years, made up the participants. Participants had their cohort set by participant-reported clinical history. Recovered status applied to Cohort 3 donors who had two consecutive negative PCRs. It also applied to those with clearance or with symptom resolution. The sequenced sample was PBMCs or T cells enriched from blood (not recorded which). The receptor comes from a woman between 50 and 59 years old who had recovered from COVID-19.

The CDR3 sequence: CASSEWRSSTDTQYF. In DNA form, the CDR3 reads TGTGCCAGCAGTGAGTGGAGGTCAAGCACAGATACGCAGTATTTT. The chain joins TRBV2 to TRBJ2-3, with D perhaps TRBD2 (5 bases). CDR1 and CDR2 from the germline V gene are SNHLY and FYNNEI. V lost 3 bases to trimming and J lost 0 bases, with 10 bases between them. CDR3 size: 15 residues.